This T cell receptor (beta chain) was identified in a study of blood T cell repertoires in COVID-19. Study overall: COVID-19 samples from acute and convalescent phases originated in the United States, Italy and Spain. T cells, B-cell-depleted T cells, or PBMCs provided the cDNA or gDNA that served as material.

Per the original methods: Reference gene primer amplification in the assay estimated nucleated cell counts. Assay: immunoSEQ multiplex PCR; the TCRdb copy retains only in-frame clones and omits some. V and J calls and clone size are given by that table; D and trimming were obtained from the DNA. This table holds tens of thousands of clones, about four fifths found once. The TCR was taken from a man of 80 years or more with acute or convalescent COVID-19. Specimen: peripheral blood.

CDR3 in DNA: TGTGCCAGCAGTGAAGGGAGCGGCTCTGGAAACACCATATATTTT. This codes for CASSEGSGSGNTIYF. The gene calls are TRBV6-1 and TRBJ1-3; D is ambiguous. V was cut by 1 base and J by 0 bases, with 7 bases left in between. CDR3 size: 15 residues. Germline CDR1 and CDR2: MNHNS and SASEGT.